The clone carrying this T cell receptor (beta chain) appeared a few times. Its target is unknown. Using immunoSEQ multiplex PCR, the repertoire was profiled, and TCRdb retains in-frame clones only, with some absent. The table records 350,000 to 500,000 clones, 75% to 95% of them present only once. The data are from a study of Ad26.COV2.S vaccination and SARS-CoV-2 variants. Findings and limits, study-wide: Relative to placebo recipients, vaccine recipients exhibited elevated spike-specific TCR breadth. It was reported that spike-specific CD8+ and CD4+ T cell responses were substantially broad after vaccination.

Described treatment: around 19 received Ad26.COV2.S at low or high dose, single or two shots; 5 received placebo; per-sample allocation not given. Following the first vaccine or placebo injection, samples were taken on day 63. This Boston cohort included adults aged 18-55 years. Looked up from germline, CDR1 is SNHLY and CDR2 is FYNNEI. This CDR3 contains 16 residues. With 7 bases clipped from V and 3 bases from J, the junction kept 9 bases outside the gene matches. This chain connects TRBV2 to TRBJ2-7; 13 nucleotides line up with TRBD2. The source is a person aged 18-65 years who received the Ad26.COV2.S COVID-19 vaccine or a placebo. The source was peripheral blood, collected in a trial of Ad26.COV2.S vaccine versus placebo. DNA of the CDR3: TGTGCCAGCAAACCCCCCGGGACTAGCGGGAACTACGAGCAGTACTTC. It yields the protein CASKPPGTSGNYEQYF.